This paragraph reports one TCR beta chain. This sample was included in a study of blood T cell repertoires in COVID-19. For the study at large: Donors in the United States, Italy and Spain gave samples during acute or convalescent COVID-19.

Original handling: Reference gene primer amplification in the assay estimated nucleated cell counts. Produced via immunoSEQ multiplex PCR; TCRdb's table is partial and in-frame only. V and J calls and clone size come straight from that table; D and trimming were deduced from the DNA. This sample has 100,000 to 150,000 clones, with 86% found just once. J was trimmed by 4 bases and V by 4 bases; bases with no gene match: 9. CDR1 and CDR2 (germline): KGHSH, LQKENI. The CDR3 is 15 residues long. The specimen sequenced was peripheral blood. This clonotype was sampled from a human donor in a cohort sampled during active COVID-19. The chain links TRBV18 to TRBJ1-1; 7 nucleotides line up with TRBD1. The CDR3 coding sequence is TGTGCCAGCTCACTACAAACCCGGGACAGCACTGAAGCTTTCTTT. Translating it yields CASSLQTRDSTEAFF.